This entry describes one TCR beta chain. The antigen is undetermined. Germline V lookup: CDR1 SGHDT, CDR2 YYEEEE. With 1 base removed from V and 4 bases from J, the gap between germline ends came to 10 bases. The CDR3 has 14 amino acids. This record comes from a study of shared clonotypes between healthy human individuals. Study-wide results and limits: Represented diversity (both genetic and exposure-history) was limited by the small number of donors. Despite large depth, rarefaction showed incomplete sorted-subset sequencing. The naive CD4 repertoires of a few donors were compared, and around 4.9% of clonotypes were shared.

Measured with immunoSEQ multiplex PCR; TCRdb has only the in-frame clones, and not every one. The profile shows approximately 710,000 clones, around 90% of them singletons. Source material: memory CD8+ T cells from PBMCs. Subset in this sample: CD45RO+ cells pooled with CCR7-negative TemRA cells. This rearrangement joins TRBV5-6 to TRBJ2-3; D unclear. This clonotype was obtained from a man between 18 and 35 years old in good health. Some clones in this sample may be carry-over from other donors' samples. DNA for the CDR3: TGTGCCAGCAGCTTGTCGCCTGCCCCAGATACGCAGTATTTT. Protein sequence: CASSLSPAPDTQYF.